Listed below are T cell receptor beta chains from one sample, sequenced in a study of blood T cell repertoires in COVID-19. Produced via immunoSEQ multiplex PCR; TCRdb's table is partial and in-frame only. The table shows about 250,000 clones, with roughly 89% occurring only once. The sequenced sample consisted of peripheral blood. These receptors all come from a woman aged 40 to 50 who had recovered from COVID-19. Both conserved end residues are part of each CDR3. D genes are given only for firm matches. Size values are once, few and many counts, or a class for expanded clones, and some rows have none.

TRBV7-9	TRBD2	TRBJ2-1	-	CASSVGTSGEGEQFF	TGTGCCAGCAGCGTAGGGACTAGCGGGGAAGGTGAGCAGTTCTTC
TRBV5-5	TRBD1	TRBJ1-3	-	CASSLFLGQGHGNTIYF	TGTGCCAGCAGCCTCTTTCTGGGACAGGGTCATGGAAACACCATATATTTT
TRBV2	TRBD1	TRBJ2-2	-	CASRKQGDTGELFF	TGTGCCAGCAGGAAACAGGGGGACACCGGGGAGCTGTTTTTT
TRBV4-1	TRBD1	TRBJ1-1	-	CASSQGTGGRNTEAFF	TGCGCCAGCAGCCAAGGGACAGGGGGTCGGAACACTGAAGCTTTCTTT
TRBV9	TRBD1	TRBJ2-7	-	CASSHRGDRAVYEQYF	TGTGCCAGCAGTCATAGAGGGGACAGGGCGGTCTACGAGCAGTACTTC
TRBV18	-	TRBJ1-6	-	CASSPGQADSPLHF	TGTGCCAGCTCACCAGGGCAGGCTGATTCACCCCTCCACTTT
TRBV5-1	TRBD1	TRBJ2-7	-	CASSRLSGTGAYEQYF	TGCGCCAGCAGCAGACTCTCCGGGACAGGGGCCTACGAGCAGTACTTC
TRBV2	-	TRBJ1-5	few	CASKTGWNQPQHF	TGTGCCAGCAAAACAGGCTGGAATCAGCCCCAGCATTTT
TRBV11-3	-	TRBJ2-4	-	CASSLRDYKNIQYF	TGTGCCAGCAGCTTGCGGGATTATAAAAACATTCAGTACTTC
TRBV27	-	TRBJ1-6	once	CASSLPPGYNSPLHF	TGTGCCAGCAGTCTCCCTCCGGGCTATAATTCACCCCTCCACTTT
TRBV19	-	TRBJ1-5	many	CASRWDMGGNQPQHF	TGTGCCAGTAGATGGGACATGGGCGGCAATCAGCCCCAGCATTTT
TRBV5-1	-	TRBJ1-3	-	CASSPTLALSGNTIYF	TGCGCCAGCAGCCCGACCTTAGCTCTCTCTGGAAACACCATATATTTT
TRBV7-8	-	TRBJ1-1	-	CASSSLGDTEAFF	TGTGCCAGCAGTTCTCTAGGGGACACTGAAGCTTTCTTT
TRBV11-1	-	TRBJ2-7	-	CASSFGQGGYEQYF	TGTGCCAGCAGCTTCGGGCAGGGTGGATACGAGCAGTACTTC
TRBV7-2	-	TRBJ1-2	once	CASSLVGSGMTFAYTF	TGTGCCAGCAGCTTAGTAGGGTCGGGAATGACATTTGCCTACACCTTC
TRBV28	TRBD2	TRBJ2-7	-	CASSPLSGGKYEQYF	TGTGCCAGCAGTCCCCTTTCGGGGGGAAAATACGAGCAGTACTTC
TRBV6-6	TRBD2	TRBJ2-7	-	CASSFIRGVSYEQYF	TGTGCCAGCAGTTTCATCCGGGGGGTTTCCTACGAGCAGTACTTC
TRBV6-5	TRBD2	TRBJ2-3	-	CASMQRGGVDTQYF	TGTGCCAGCATGCAGCGGGGGGGAGTAGATACGCAGTATTTT
TRBV6-5	TRBD1	TRBJ1-2	-	CASSYSTGQGSGYTF	TGTGCCAGCAGTTACTCGACGGGACAGGGGAGTGGCTACACCTTC
TRBV7-8	-	TRBJ1-6	-	CASSLRSENSPLHF	TGTGCCAGCAGCCTCCGGAGTGAGAATTCACCCCTCCACTTT
TRBV19	-	TRBJ1-2	few	CASSVSYGYTF	TGTGCCAGTAGTGTGAGCTATGGCTACACCTTC
TRBV29-1	-	TRBJ2-4	-	CSVKSGSDIQYF	TGCAGCGTTAAGTCAGGTTCGGACATTCAGTACTTC
TRBV28	TRBD1	TRBJ2-1	-	CASSLRLDRYNEQFF	TGTGCCAGCAGTTTGCGGCTGGACAGGTACAATGAGCAGTTCTTC
TRBV5-1	-	TRBJ2-5	-	CASSLIQGTQYF	TGCGCCAGCAGCTTGATACAGGGGACCCAGTACTTC
TRBV9	TRBD2	TRBJ2-2	-	CASSPTSAGTGELFF	TGTGCCAGCAGCCCGACTAGCGCGGGGACCGGGGAGCTGTTTTTT
TRBV9	TRBD1	TRBJ2-7	-	CASSVAVRGTEQYF	TGTGCCAGCAGCGTGGCGGTCAGGGGGACAGAGCAGTACTTC
TRBV7-2	-	TRBJ2-5	-	CASSLESRETQYF	TGTGCCAGCAGCTTAGAGTCGCGGGAGACCCAGTACTTC
TRBV7-2	-	TRBJ2-6	-	CASSLARMAGGANVLTF	TGTGCCAGCAGCTTAGCGCGGATGGCGGGCGGGGCCAACGTCCTGACTTTC
TRBV28	TRBD2	TRBJ2-1	-	CASSRSGGLYYNEQFF	TGTGCCAGCAGTCGTAGCGGGGGGCTATACTACAATGAGCAGTTCTTC
TRBV29-1	TRBD1	TRBJ1-1	-	CSVTRTGDTEAFF	TGCAGCGTGACAAGAACAGGGGACACTGAAGCTTTCTTT
TRBV7-9	-	TRBJ2-3	-	CASSLSVADTQYF	TGTGCCAGCAGCCTTTCGGTGGCAGATACGCAGTATTTT
TRBV28	-	TRBJ2-7	-	CASSPSGSSYEQYF	TGTGCCAGCAGTCCTTCAGGATCCTCCTACGAGCAGTACTTC
TRBV7-9	-	TRBJ1-6	-	CASSSAQLVHF	TGTGCCAGCAGCTCCGCCCAACTGGTCCACTTT
TRBV28	TRBD1	TRBJ2-7	-	CASSLGQGYEQYF	TGTGCCAGCAGTTTGGGACAGGGCTACGAGCAGTACTTC
TRBV9	-	TRBJ2-2	-	CASSLLETAGELFF	TGTGCCAGCAGCCTTCTAGAGACGGCCGGGGAGCTGTTTTTT
TRBV27	TRBD1	TRBJ1-2	-	CASSLSGGGYTF	TGTGCCAGCAGTCTCTCAGGGGGGGGCTACACCTTC
TRBV18	-	TRBJ1-5	-	CASSPQDSRQPQHF	TGTGCCAGCTCACCACAGGACTCCAGGCAGCCCCAGCATTTT
TRBV5-6	-	TRBJ2-3	-	CASSLAFLARVGADTQYF	TGTGCCAGCAGCTTGGCATTTCTGGCCAGGGTAGGCGCAGATACGCAGTATTTT
TRBV15	TRBD1	TRBJ2-1	-	CATSLGTGGNNEQFF	TGTGCCACCAGCCTCGGGACAGGGGGTAACAATGAGCAGTTCTTC